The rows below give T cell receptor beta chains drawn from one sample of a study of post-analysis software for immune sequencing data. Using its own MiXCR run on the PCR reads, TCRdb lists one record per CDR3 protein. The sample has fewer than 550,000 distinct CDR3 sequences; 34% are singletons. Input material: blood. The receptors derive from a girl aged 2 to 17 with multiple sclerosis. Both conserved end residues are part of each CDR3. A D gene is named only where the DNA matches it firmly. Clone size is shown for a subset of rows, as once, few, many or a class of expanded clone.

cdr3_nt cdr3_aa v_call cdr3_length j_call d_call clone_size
TGCAGTGAGGCTAGGGACAATGAGCAGTTCTTC CSEARDNEQFF TRBV20-1 11 TRBJ2-1 NA few
TGTGCCAGCAGACAAGATAGTGGGACAGGGAATCGTGAAGCTTTCTTT CASRQDSGTGNREAFF TRBV4-2 16 TRBJ1-1 TRBD1 NA
TGCGCCAGCAGCATCGACGGGCTCCAAAACTATGGCTACACCTTC CASSIDGLQNYGYTF TRBV5-1 15 TRBJ1-2 NA NA
TGCGCCAGCAGCTCCAACAGCGCGTCGTCGAAGACCCAGTACTTC CASSSNSASSKTQYF TRBV5-1 15 TRBJ2-5 NA NA
TGTGCCAGCAGCCAAGAACAGCGGGGGGGCCTCCCAAAGACCTACAATGAGCAGTTCTTC CASSQEQRGGLPKTYNEQFF TRBV3-1 20 TRBJ2-1 TRBD2 NA
TGCGCCAGCAGCCAAGACCAGGGGACCGTATACGAGCAGTACTTC CASSQDQGTVYEQYF TRBV4-1 15 TRBJ2-7 NA NA
TGCAGTGCTAGAGAGCTAGCGGGCCGTTCCTACAATGAGCGGTTCTTC CSARELAGRSYNERFF TRBV20-1 16 TRBJ2-1 TRBD2 once
TGTGCCAGCATCCATGCTGGGGGTGAAAATGAGCAGTTCTTC CASIHAGGENEQFF TRBV13 14 TRBJ2-1 NA NA
TGCGCCAGCAGCGACCGGGAGGGAGAGCAGTACTTC CASSDREGEQYF TRBV5-1 12 TRBJ2-7 TRBD2 few
TGTGCCACCAGCAGAGATCCAATTTTAACGAACACCGGGGAGCTGTTTTTT CATSRDPILTNTGELFF TRBV15 17 TRBJ2-2 NA few
TGTGCCAGCAGCGTAGATTGGCGGGGGGTCACAGATACGCAGTATTTT CASSVDWRGVTDTQYF TRBV9 16 TRBJ2-3 TRBD2 few
TGTGCCATCAAGTCCGGGGAGAGCAATGAGCAGTACTTC CAIKSGESNEQYF TRBV10-3 13 TRBJ2-5 NA NA
TGCGCCAGCAGCTTGGAGGCTAGCGGGGGAGATACGCAGTATTTT CASSLEASGGDTQYF TRBV5-1 15 TRBJ2-3 TRBD2 NA
TGCAGTGCTGGGGCCATTCGGTTCGATGAGCAGTACTTC CSAGAIRFDEQYF TRBV20-1 13 TRBJ2-5 NA NA
TGTGCCAGCAGCCCATTCCCCAGGGGGTCCTACGAGCAGTACTTC CASSPFPRGSYEQYF TRBV27 15 TRBJ2-7 TRBD1 few
TGCGCCAGCTCCTGGACAAAGGATTCACCCCTCCACTTT CASSWTKDSPLHF TRBV5-1 13 TRBJ1-6 NA NA
TGTGCCAGCAGCCGAGGGGGGGGAACAGATACGCAGTATTTT CASSRGGGTDTQYF TRBV6-5 14 TRBJ2-3 NA many
TGTGCCACCAAACTGGGGTCCCGTGGGAAACTGTTTTTT CATKLGSRGKLFF TRBV28 13 TRBJ1-4 NA NA
TGCAGCGTTGCTGGCAGGGTGGATCAGCCCCAGCATTTT CSVAGRVDQPQHF TRBV29-1 13 TRBJ1-5 NA NA
TGTGCCAGCAGCTTAGATACAGGAGGGGTCTCAGAGACCCAGTACTTC CASSLDTGGVSETQYF TRBV7-9 16 TRBJ2-5 NA NA
TGTGCCATCAGGGAGGACAGGGACAATGGCTACACCTTC CAIREDRDNGYTF TRBV10-3 13 TRBJ1-2 TRBD1 NA
TGTGCCAGCAGTTCTGGACAGTCAAATTCACCCCTCCACTTT CASSSGQSNSPLHF TRBV12-3/TRBV12-4 14 TRBJ1-6 NA few
TGTGCCAGCAGTAGCAACAGGGGAGAAAATGAAAAACTGTTTTTT CASSSNRGENEKLFF TRBV27 15 TRBJ1-4 TRBD1 NA
TGTGCCAGCAGTTACTCGAGGACTAGCGCCTGCGAGCAGTACTTC CASSYSRTSACEQYF TRBV6-2/TRBV6-3 15 TRBJ2-7 TRBD2 NA
TGTGCCAGCAGTTACCGGGAGGCAGGGTCAAGCGAGCAGTACTTC CASSYREAGSSEQYF TRBV6-6 15 TRBJ2-7 TRBD2 few
TGTGCCAGCAGCCAGGTTTCGACCACTGAAGCTTTCTTT CASSQVSTTEAFF TRBV3-1 13 TRBJ1-1 NA NA
TGTGCCAGCAGCCAGCTCCGCGTTGACAGCGGGGGGTCCTACGAGCAGTACTTC CASSQLRVDSGGSYEQYF TRBV4-2 18 TRBJ2-7 TRBD2 NA
TGCGCCAGCAGCTTGGCCGACTCCCTCACGGATACGCAGTATTTT CASSLADSLTDTQYF TRBV5-1 15 TRBJ2-3 NA few
TGTGCCAGCAGCTTAGTCTCCAGGGGGCGAGATCAGCCCCAGCATTTT CASSLVSRGRDQPQHF TRBV7-9 16 TRBJ1-5 TRBD1 NA
TGTGCCAGCAGGTTTGGAGGGGATCTAGGGACCCAGTACTTC CASRFGGDLGTQYF TRBV2 14 TRBJ2-5 NA NA
TGTGCCAGCAGCCATGGACAACCCACAGGCTACACCTTC CASSHGQPTGYTF TRBV9 13 TRBJ1-2 NA few
TGCGCCAGCAGCCAAAAGATCGGACGGTTCAATGAGCAGTTCTTC CASSQKIGRFNEQFF TRBV4-1 15 TRBJ2-1 NA NA
TGTGCCAGCAGCTCTAGCGGGGGGGCTCGAACCGGGGAGCTGTTTTTT CASSSSGGARTGELFF TRBV7-3 16 TRBJ2-2 TRBD2 NA
TGTGCCAGCAGTTTCTTAGCGGGACAGGGGTCCAATGAGCAGTTCTTC CASSFLAGQGSNEQFF TRBV6-5 16 TRBJ2-1 TRBD1 few
TGCAGTGCACCCGGAGGCGGGGAGCCATGGCAGTTCTTC CSAPGGGEPWQFF TRBV20-1 13 TRBJ2-1 NA once
TGTGCCAGCAGCTTAGTCGACAGGTACTATGGCTACACCTTC CASSLVDRYYGYTF TRBV11-2 14 TRBJ1-2 NA few
TGCAGTGCTAGAGTGAATGAGAGGTCAAGCAGGACAGATTACAATGAGCAGTTCTTC CSARVNERSSRTDYNEQFF TRBV20-1 19 TRBJ2-1 NA few
TGCAGTGCTAGAGAGGGACAGGGGAGTGGCTACACCTTC CSAREGQGSGYTF TRBV20-1 13 TRBJ1-2 TRBD1 NA
TGTGCCAGCAGTTACTCGACAGGACCTCCTGGCTACACCTTC CASSYSTGPPGYTF TRBV6-6 14 TRBJ1-2 NA NA
TGCGCCAGCAGCCAAGACAATAGCGGGGGCTACGAGCAGTACTTC CASSQDNSGGYEQYF TRBV4-1 15 TRBJ2-7 TRBD2 few
TGTGCCACCAGCACGAAGACAGGGGGCAATCAGCCCCAGCATTTT CATSTKTGGNQPQHF TRBV15 15 TRBJ1-5 TRBD1 NA
TGTGCCAGCAGTTTAGCGCAAGCCAGGGGCTATGGCTACACCTTC CASSLAQARGYGYTF TRBV12-3/TRBV12-4 15 TRBJ1-2 NA NA
TGTGCCAGCAGCGTAGGGTCGGCTTACACAGATCCGCAGTATTTT CASSVGSAYTDPQYF TRBV9 15 TRBJ2-3 NA NA
TGTGCCATCGGGACTACTAGCGGGGGAGATACGCAGTATTTT CAIGTTSGGDTQYF TRBV10-3 14 TRBJ2-3 TRBD2 many
TGTGCCAGCAGTTTCCCGGTGCCAGATACGCAGTATTTT CASSFPVPDTQYF TRBV28 13 TRBJ2-3 NA NA
TGCGCCAGCAGCTCTAGCGGACACACAGATACGCAGTATTTT CASSSSGHTDTQYF TRBV5-1 14 TRBJ2-3 TRBD2 NA
TGTGCCAGCAGTAGAGCCGGGGGAGGGCGGGGCAATGAGCAGTTCTTC CASSRAGGGRGNEQFF TRBV6-5 16 TRBJ2-1 TRBD2 few
TGTGCCAGCAATGACGCAATCTCAGGGGGAGTGGGCACAGATACGCAGTATTTT CASNDAISGGVGTDTQYF TRBV6-1 18 TRBJ2-3 TRBD1 NA
TGCAGCGTTGAGGCAGGTTCTACGAACACCGGGGAGCTGTTTTTT CSVEAGSTNTGELFF TRBV29-1 15 TRBJ2-2 NA NA
TGTGCCAGCAGCGACCTAGGGCTAGCGGGGGGACCCTCCACCTACAATGAGCAGTTCTTC CASSDLGLAGGPSTYNEQFF TRBV11-2 20 TRBJ2-1 TRBD2 NA
TGTGCCAGCAGCTCTTACACGGGCATTCAGTACTTC CASSSYTGIQYF TRBV3-1 12 TRBJ2-4 NA few
TGTGCCAGCAGCCGGGGACTAGCGGGAGGGGCAAAAGAGCAGTTCTTC CASSRGLAGGAKEQFF TRBV3-1 16 TRBJ2-1 TRBD2 NA
TGTGCCATCCCCCGGGCGGATGGCTACACCTTC CAIPRADGYTF TRBV10-3 11 TRBJ1-2 NA few
TGCAGCGACGGCGGCACCTGGGATGGCTACACCTTC CSDGGTWDGYTF TRBV29-1 12 TRBJ1-2 NA NA
TGCGCCAGCAGTAATACGGGGACTGAGCAGTTCTTC CASSNTGTEQFF TRBV5-1 12 TRBJ2-1 NA NA
TGCAGTGCGAAGGGACAGCCTAATGAAAAACTGTTTTTT CSAKGQPNEKLFF TRBV20-1 13 TRBJ1-4 TRBD1 few
TGCAGCGTTCGTCCGGGACAACAAGGGCATGAGCAGTTCTTC CSVRPGQQGHEQFF TRBV29-1 14 TRBJ2-1 NA few
TGTGCCAGCAGTGACCCTGGACAGGGGGCAAGGACTGAAGCTTTCTTT CASSDPGQGARTEAFF TRBV25-1 16 TRBJ1-1 TRBD1 few
TGCAGTGCTAGACGGACTAGCGGGGGGCGGAAGGATACGCAGTATTTT CSARRTSGGRKDTQYF TRBV20-1 16 TRBJ2-3 TRBD2 NA